These 32 T cell receptor beta chains were sequenced from one sample in a study of T cell clones after liver transplantation. The data were produced by immunoSEQ multiplex PCR, yet TCRdb's version contains in-frame clones alone and is incomplete. Among some 57,000 clones, about 70% were seen once, and the ten largest hold about 9.7%. Sequencing used CD4+ T cells from blood, obtained at the 22-month timepoint. All receptors come from a human patient who received a liver transplant. Some T cells may be provided by the graft donor.

J is TRBJ2-3 and V is TRBV30, with 7 bases identical to TRBD1. CDR3 length equals 14 residues. Germline CDR1 GTSNPN, CDR2 SVGIG (reference sequence). Unmatched junction bases numbered 5, after V lost 0 bases and J lost 5 bases. As DNA, the CDR3 is TGTGCCTGGAGTGTAAAGGGGGCGGGAGATACGCAGTATTTT. It translates to CAWSVKGAGDTQYF.

There are a few counts of this clone. Here the CDR3 DNA reads TGTGCCAGCAGCAGTACCGGGACAGTTTCCTACGAGCAGTACTTC. It specifies CASSSTGTVSYEQYF. The J gene is TRBJ2-7, the V gene TRBV11-2; 7 bases fit TRBD1. J lost 1 base, V lost 5 bases, and 8 bases had no gene match. The CDR3 contains 15 residues. Germline V gene sequence: CDR1 SGHAT, CDR2 FQNNGV.

This sequence joins TRBV6-5 and TRBJ1-6; D is perhaps TRBD1 (5 bases). CDR1 MNHEY and CDR2 SVGAGI come from the germline V gene. This CDR3 comprises 13 residues. With 6 bases removed from V and 5 bases from J, the gap between germline ends came to 8 bases. The DNA for the CDR3 is TGTGCCAGCAGAAGAGGGGATAATTCACCCCTCCACTTT. Translating it yields CASRRGDNSPLHF.

This clone showed up just a few times. The CDR3 DNA sequence: TGTGCCTGGGCTCGACTAGCGGGGGAGGTCACCGGGGAGCTGTTTTTT. Translating it yields CAWARLAGEVTGELFF. V gene TRBV30 combines with J gene TRBJ2-2, with TRBD2 matching 12 bases. The J segment lost 4 bases and the V segment lost 5 bases, leaving 8 bases of the junction unmatched. There are 16 residues in the CDR3. CDR1 and CDR2 (germline): GTSNPN, SVGIG (reference sequence).

The chain couples TRBV28 to TRBJ1-6; D not certain. This CDR3 has 14 amino acids. Germline assignment: CDR1 MDHEN and CDR2 SYDVKM. With 2 bases removed from V and 8 bases from J, the gap between germline ends came to 10 bases. The CDR3 region is CASSLSQSHSPLHF. Here the CDR3 DNA reads TGTGCCAGCAGTTTAAGTCAGAGCCATTCACCCCTCCACTTT.

The chain uses TRBV7-3 and TRBJ1-6, with a possible D match to TRBD1 (5 bases). Trimming removed 8 bases at V and 6 bases at J, with 17 bases between. Per germline, CDR1 SGHTA and CDR2 FQGTGA. This CDR3 spans 15 amino acids. The CDR3 region has the DNA TGTGCCAGCGCAAGCCAGGAGGGGCGTAATTCACCCCTCCACTTT. Translated: CASASQEGRNSPLHF.

The J gene is TRBJ1-1, the V gene TRBV5-4, with TRBD1 matching 7 bases. The CDR3 runs to 14 residues. Germline loops: CDR1 SGHNT, CDR2 YYREEE (reference sequence). J lost 5 bases, V lost 4 bases, and 8 bases had no gene match. The CDR3 DNA sequence: TGTGCCAGCAGCCCCAGACAGGGCCAGACTGAAGCTTTCTTT. Encoded protein: CASSPRQGQTEAFF.

The chain couples TRBV28 to TRBJ2-3; weak D call: TRBD2 (5 bases). Between the trimmed V and J ends, which lost 5 bases and 5 bases, there was a span of 23 bases. Germline CDR1 reads MDHEN; CDR2 reads SYDVKM. The CDR3 totals 17 residues. This CDR3 is CASSPVKGWTGEDTQYF. In DNA form, the CDR3 reads TGTGCCAGCAGTCCCGTTAAAGGGTGGACCGGGGAAGATACGCAGTATTTT.

This chain connects TRBV13 to TRBJ1-2, with 8 bases identical to TRBD1. This CDR3 spans 15 amino acids. Per the germline V gene, CDR1 is PRHDT and CDR2 is FYEKMQ (reference sequence). Germline trimming cut 4 bases from V and 4 bases from J; bases unmatched to any gene: 8. The chain's CDR3 is CASSSTGAESYGYTF. CDR3 nucleotide sequence: TGTGCCAGCAGCTCGACAGGGGCAGAGAGCTATGGCTACACCTTC.

The chain has TRBV28 and TRBJ1-4; 8 nucleotides agree with TRBD1. The CDR3 is made up of 17 amino acids. With 6 bases clipped from V and 0 bases from J, the junction kept 9 bases outside the gene matches. Germline V gene sequence: CDR1 MDHEN, CDR2 SYDVKM. The CDR3, as DNA: TGTGCCAGCAGCGTTACAGGGGGATACGCAACTAATGAAAAACTGTTTTTT. It codes for CASSVTGGYATNEKLFF.

This chain joins TRBV6-1 and TRBJ1-5, with unresolved D. The germline CDR1 and CDR2 sequences are MNHNS and SASEGT. The CDR3 consists of 15 residues. Trimming shortened V by 2 bases and J by 6 bases, and 14 bases separated the two germline ends. CDR3 amino acids: CASSEHGVNRQPQHF. The CDR3 DNA follows: TGTGCCAGCAGTGAACACGGGGTTAACCGTCAGCCCCAGCATTTT.

The rearrangement uses TRBV5-1 and TRBJ2-2; 7 positions agree with TRBD1. Germline-derived CDR1 and CDR2 are SGHRS and YFSETQ. The J segment lost 0 bases and the V segment lost 3 bases, leaving 8 bases of the junction unmatched. CDR3 size: 17 residues. The CDR3 loop reads CASSSNSGTANTGELFF. The CDR3 DNA reads TGCGCCAGCAGCTCCAATTCCGGGACAGCGAACACCGGGGAGCTGTTTTTT.

The V and J genes are TRBV11-2 and TRBJ2-1, with D perhaps matching TRBD2 (7 bases). Germline values: CDR1 SGHAT, CDR2 FQNNGV. The CDR3 extends over 15 amino acids. V lost 2 bases, J lost 3 bases, and 11 bases lay in between. In nucleotides, the CDR3 is TGTGCCAGCAGCTTATTCGGGGGGCTCTACAATGAGCAGTTCTTC. It specifies CASSLFGGLYNEQFF. The full variable domain, with the rest looked up from reference TRBV11-2 and TRBJ2-1, is EAGVAQSPRYKIIEKRQSVAFWCNPISGHATLYWYQQILGQGPKLLIQFQNNGVVDDSQLPKDRFSAERLKGVDSTLKIQPAKLEDSAVYLCASSLFGGLYNEQFFGPGTRLTVL.

About this clone itself: Other DNA sequences in this sample translate to the same CDR3. The rearrangement uses TRBV6-1 and TRBJ2-5; 8 bases map to TRBD1. V lost 8 bases, J lost 4 bases, and 3 bases stayed unmatched. The CDR3 extends over 12 amino acids. Germline CDR1 MNHNS, CDR2 SASEGT. The CDR3 DNA is TGTGCCAGCTGCGACAGGGGAGAGACCCAGTACTTC. As protein: CASCDRGETQYF.

This clone was detected only a few times. V is TRBV21-1 and J is TRBJ1-5. TRBV21-1 has pseudogene status. There are 15 residues in the CDR3. CDR3 amino acids: CASSKGAGRHQPQHF. CDR3 nucleotides: TGTGCCAGCAGCAAGGGTGCAGGGAGGCATCAGCCCCAGCATTTT.

V gene TRBV28 combines with J gene TRBJ2-7; D is perhaps TRBD2 (6 bases). Germline CDR1 and CDR2: MDHEN and SYDVKM. Between the trimmed V and J ends, which lost 6 bases and 5 bases, there was a span of 14 bases. This CDR3 region has 13 residues. As DNA, the CDR3 is TGTGCCAGCAGGCCCTCGGGGGATCACGAGCAGTACTTC. This gives the protein CASRPSGDHEQYF.

This chain connects TRBV4-2 to TRBJ1-6, with D hard to call. This CDR3 has 15 residues. Germline V CDR1 and CDR2: LGHNA, YNFKEQ. Trimming took off 0 bases at V and 7 bases at J, with 10 bases between the two ends. The CDR3 here is CASSQERIANSPLHF. In DNA, the CDR3 is TGTGCCAGCAGCCAAGAGAGGATAGCAAATTCACCCCTCCACTTT.

This chain joins TRBV15 and TRBJ1-5; D remains unclear. The CDR3 contains 13 residues. Per germline, CDR1 LNHNV and CDR2 YYDKDF (reference sequence). The ends were cut back, 6 bases at V and 7 bases at J, with 13 bases in the middle. The chain's CDR3 is CATSSRSTQPQHF. CDR3 in DNA: TGTGCCACCAGTAGCAGAAGTACCCAGCCCCAGCATTTT.

The chain uses TRBV2 and TRBJ1-5, with D tentatively TRBD1 (5 bases). Germline CDR1 and CDR2: SNHLY and FYNNEI. The length of the CDR3 is 15 residues. V was clipped by 6 bases and J by 0 bases, with 12 bases between them. The chain's CDR3 is CASRGTGNSNQPQHF. CDR3 sequence (DNA): TGTGCCAGCAGGGGAACAGGTAATAGCAATCAGCCCCAGCATTTT. Using reference TRBV2 and TRBJ1-5 for the parts outside the CDR3, the full variable domain is EPEVTQTPSHQVTQMGQEVILRCVPISNHLYFYWYRQILGQKVEFLVSFYNNEISEKSEIFDDQFSVERPDGSNFTLKIRSTKLEDSAMYFCASRGTGNSNQPQHFGDGTRLSIL.

The genes are TRBV6-6 and TRBJ1-2; D gene ambiguous. The V end lost 4 bases, the J end lost 4 bases, and 10 bases lay between the germline ends. CDR3 length: 13 amino acids. CDR1 and CDR2 from the germline V gene are MNHNY and SVGAGI (reference sequence). The CDR3 spells CASSSSVTYGYTF. CDR3 coding DNA: TGTGCCAGCAGTTCCTCGGTAACCTATGGCTACACCTTC.

This clone is judged medium-sized. The chain recombines TRBV19 with TRBJ2-1; possibly TRBD2 for D (5 bases). The V gene lost 7 bases and the J gene lost 8 bases, with 9 bases spanning the gap. Looked up from germline, CDR1 is LNHDA and CDR2 is SQIVND (reference sequence). The CDR3 is 11 residues long. CDR3 loop: CASTGYDEQFF. As DNA, the CDR3 is TGTGCCAGTACGGGGTACGATGAGCAGTTCTTC.

The chain carries TRBV5-1 and TRBJ1-6; TRBD1 might be the D (6 bases). Germline CDR1 SGHRS, CDR2 YFSETQ. The CDR3 extends over 17 amino acids. With 0 bases removed from V and 0 bases from J, the gap between germline ends came to 10 bases. The CDR3 protein is CASSLEGGFSYNSPLHF. The DNA of the CDR3 is TGCGCCAGCAGCTTGGAAGGGGGTTTCTCCTATAATTCACCCCTCCACTTT.

In its sample, this clone was seen a few times. The chain is built from TRBV25-1 and TRBJ1-1; 7 nucleotides align to TRBD1. After removal of 7 bases from V and 6 bases from J, the junction contained 11 bases not matched to a gene. CDR1 and CDR2 from the germline V gene are MGHDK and SYGVNS. The CDR3 totals 14 residues. CDR3: CASTPGQFVAEAFF. For the CDR3, the DNA is TGTGCCAGCACTCCGGGACAGTTTGTCGCTGAAGCTTTCTTT. Combining the CDR3 with reference TRBV25-1 and TRBJ1-1 gives the whole variable domain EADIYQTPRYLVIGTGKKITLECSQTMGHDKMYWYQQDPGMELHLIHYSYGVNSTEKGDLSSESTVSRIRTEHFPLTLESARPSHTSQYLCASTPGQFVAEAFFGQGTRLTVV.

The chain couples TRBV15 to TRBJ2-7; a possible D gene is TRBD2 (6 bases). The germline V gene has CDR1 LNHNV and CDR2 YYDKDF (reference sequence). The CDR3 extends over 16 amino acids. Trimming pared 0 bases from V and 3 bases from J, leaving 15 bases between. CDR3 nucleotide sequence: TGTGCCACCAGCAGAGAAAGCGCGGGGTTCGTCTACGAGCAGTACTTC. As protein: CATSRESAGFVYEQYF.

By proportion, this clone is medium-sized. The same CDR3 is also encoded by other DNA sequences in this sample. The chain employs TRBV18 and TRBJ1-2; maybe TRBD1 (5 bases). From germline, CDR1 is KGHSH and CDR2 LQKENI. This CDR3 has 13 residues. Trimming took off 2 bases at V and 1 base at J, with 5 bases between the two ends. CDR3 protein: CASSPGGNYGYTF. DNA of the CDR3: TGTGCCAGCTCACCAGGGGGTAACTATGGCTACACCTTC. Variable domain in full (rest from reference TRBV18 and TRBJ1-2): NAGVMQNPRHLVRRRGQEARLRCSPMKGHSHVYWYRQLPEEGLKFMVYLQKENIIDESGMPKERFSAEFPKEGPSILRIQQVVRGDSAAYFCASSPGGNYGYTFGSGTRLTVV.

This chain uses TRBV10-3 with TRBJ1-3, with a weak D call TRBD1 (5 bases). This CDR3 has 17 amino acids. The ends were cut back, 2 bases at V and 0 bases at J, with 14 bases in the middle. Germline V gene sequence: CDR1 ENHRY, CDR2 SYGVKD. The CDR3 sequence is CAISEGGQGFSGNTIYF. The CDR3 DNA reads as TGTGCCATCAGTGAGGGGGGTCAGGGATTCTCTGGAAACACCATATATTTT.

The chain links TRBV2 to TRBJ1-5, with 7 bases matching TRBD1. Germline values: CDR1 SNHLY, CDR2 FYNNEI. The CDR3 is 14 residues long. V lost 5 bases, J lost 5 bases, and 6 bases stayed unmatched. The DNA of the CDR3 is TGTGCCAGCAGTAAAGGGGGCTTCGATCAGCCCCAGCATTTT. This sequence encodes CASSKGGFDQPQHF.

The rearrangement links TRBV15 to TRBJ1-1, with D tentatively TRBD1 (5 bases). The CDR3 extends over 14 amino acids. Trimming shortened V by 3 bases and J by 0 bases, and 8 bases separated the two germline ends. Per germline, CDR1 LNHNV and CDR2 YYDKDF (reference sequence). The DNA of the CDR3 is TGTGCCACCAGCAGGGGGCTGATGAACACTGAAGCTTTCTTT. It specifies CATSRGLMNTEAFF.

The chain has TRBV9 and TRBJ2-7; weak D call: TRBD2 (6 bases). The CDR3 is 14 amino acids. CDR1 and CDR2 (germline): SGDLS, YYNGEE. The V gene lost 0 bases and the J gene lost 7 bases, with 14 bases spanning the gap. Here the CDR3 reads CASSVGLDPLEQYF. The CDR3 region has the DNA TGTGCCAGCAGCGTAGGACTAGATCCCCTAGAGCAGTACTTC. The variable domain in full, completed from reference TRBV9 and TRBJ2-7, reads DSGVTQTPKHLITATGQRVTLRCSPRSGDLSVYWYQQSLDQGLQFLIQYYNGEERAKGNILERFSAQQFPDLHSELNLSSLELGDSALYFCASSVGLDPLEQYFGPGTRLTVT.

CDR3 in amino acids: CASTWTSDSTDTQYF. In nucleotides, the CDR3 is TGTGCCAGCACCTGGACTAGCGACAGCACAGATACGCAGTATTTT. J is TRBJ2-3 and V is TRBV6-1; 9 positions match TRBD2. This CDR3 has 15 amino acids. J lost 0 bases, V lost 7 bases, and 5 bases had no gene match. The V gene's germline CDR1 is MNHNS and CDR2 SASEGT.

CDR3 nucleotide sequence: TGTGCCAGCAGTGGTCAGGATTTTAGCACAGATACGCAGTATTTT. Translating it yields CASSGQDFSTDTQYF. V and J are TRBV7-8 and TRBJ2-3; D uncertain. Per germline, CDR1 SGHVS and CDR2 FQNEAQ. The CDR3 is made up of 15 amino acids. Trimming took 6 bases from V and 0 from J, leaving 13 bases between them.

The rearrangement joins TRBV5-6 to TRBJ2-5; the D gene is possibly TRBD2 (5 bases). The CDR3 totals 13 residues. Per the germline V gene, CDR1 is SGHDT and CDR2 is YYEEEE. V lost 3 bases and J lost 1, with 7 bases in between. The CDR3 DNA is TGTGCCAGCAGCTATCGGGGCCAAGAGACCCAGTACTTC. This codes for CASSYRGQETQYF.